Shown below are 13 T cell receptor beta chains from a single sample sequenced in a study of blood T cell repertoires in COVID-19. Libraries were prepared by immunoSEQ multiplex PCR; TCRdb keeps only in-frame clonotypes and omits some of them. The sample records about 160,000 clones, 81% being singletons. Material: peripheral blood. These receptors originate from a man aged 60 to 75 with active or convalescent COVID-19.

This chain joins TRBV4-1 and TRBJ1-1; possible D gene TRBD1, 5 bases. V was pared by 1 base and J by 0 bases, with 15 bases between. The germline gives CDR1 MGHRA, CDR2 YSYEKL. This CDR3 region has 17 residues. CDR3 in amino acids: CASSQVSDRLMNTEAFF. CDR3 DNA sequence: TGCGCCAGCAGCCAAGTTTCAGACAGATTAATGAACACTGAAGCTTTCTTT.

The chain couples TRBV6-1 to TRBJ1-5; D is possibly TRBD1 (5 bases). CDR1 and CDR2 from the germline V gene are MNHNS and SASEGT. The V and J ends lost 6 bases and 15 bases respectively, with 15 bases between them. The CDR3 runs 11 residues. The CDR3 nucleotides are TGTGCCAGCAGCCGCCAGGGAGGGTGGCATTTT. It specifies CASSRQGGWHF.

The rearrangement links TRBV6-6 to TRBJ1-5; D unresolved. The CDR3 spans 13 residues. Trimming stripped 5 bases from V and 3 bases from J, with 8 bases between. The germline gives CDR1 MNHNY, CDR2 SVGAGI (reference sequence). The DNA of the CDR3 is TGTGCCAGCAGTCGACACAACAATCAGCCCCAGCATTTT. Translating gives CASSRHNNQPQHF.

The rearrangement joins TRBV24-1 to TRBJ1-4; 7 bases align to TRBD1. V lost 5 bases and J lost 9; bases outside the gene matches: 8. This CDR3 comprises 14 residues. The germline V gene encodes CDR1 KGHDR and CDR2 SFDVKD. The CDR3 DNA is TGTGCCACCAGTGCACCCGGGACAGATAAAAAACTGTTTTTT. Residues: CATSAPGTDKKLFF.

Only a few counts were recorded for this clone. The chain couples TRBV19 to TRBJ2-3, with 7 bases identical to TRBD2. The CDR3 covers 15 residues. The V gene end was trimmed by 6 bases and the J gene end by 1 base; junction bases not matched to a gene: 7. The germline CDR1 and CDR2 sequences are LNHDA and SQIVND (reference sequence). CDR3 coding DNA: TGTGCCAGTAGGGGACCCACTAGCGGCACAGATACGCAGTATTTT. Protein product: CASRGPTSGTDTQYF.

The rearrangement uses TRBV6-5 and TRBJ2-7; D ambiguous. Germline assignment: CDR1 MNHEY and CDR2 SVGAGI. The ends were cut back, 6 bases at V and 4 bases at J, with 16 bases in the middle. CDR3 size: 14 residues. This CDR3 is CASRRLQNEYEQYF. The CDR3 region has the DNA TGTGCCAGCAGGAGACTCCAAAACGAATACGAGCAGTACTTC.

The V and J genes are TRBV6-2 or TRBV6-3 and TRBJ2-2; D might be TRBD2 (6 bases). V was shortened by 5 bases and J by 0 bases, with 13 bases between the two germline ends. Germline V gene lookup returns CDR1 MNHEY and CDR2 SVGEGT. CDR3 size: 16 residues. CDR3 DNA: TGTGCCAGCAGTCGTTCGTCGGGGGCGAACACCGGGGAGCTGTTTTTT. This codes for CASSRSSGANTGELFF.

This chain uses TRBV10-3 with TRBJ2-1, with D possibly TRBD2 on 5 matching bases. V was pared by 3 bases and J by 6 bases, with 9 bases between. Germline V gene data show CDR1 as ENHRY and CDR2 as SYGVKD. This CDR3 has 13 residues. CDR3: CAISDQGSNEQFF. For the CDR3, the DNA is TGTGCCATCAGTGACCAAGGGAGCAATGAGCAGTTCTTC.

The chain recombines TRBV7-2 with TRBJ2-7; 7 positions match TRBD2. This CDR3 has 16 amino acids. Germline trimming cut 1 base from V and 1 base from J; bases unmatched to any gene: 7. Germline values: CDR1 SGHTA, CDR2 FQGNSA. CDR3 protein: CASSLGGAGKSYEQYF. The CDR3 coding sequence is TGTGCCAGCAGCTTAGGGGGAGCGGGGAAGTCCTACGAGCAGTACTTC.

The chain carries TRBV12-3 or TRBV12-4 and TRBJ1-1, with 7 nucleotides matching TRBD1. CDR3 length: 13 residues. The V segment lost 6 bases and the J segment 4 bases; nucleotides outside the gene matches: 5. This chain's CDR3 is CASRETGITEAFF. The CDR3 DNA sequence: TGTGCCAGCAGAGAGACAGGGATCACTGAAGCTTTCTTT.

A single count supports this clone. The chain combines TRBV5-6 with TRBJ2-3; 15 nucleotides line up with TRBD2. Germline-derived CDR1 and CDR2 are SGHDT and YYEEEE. The trim removed 3 bases at V and 7 bases at J, leaving 9 bases unmatched. There are 17 residues in the CDR3. CDR3: CASSWSGTSGRTNTQYF. Written as DNA, the CDR3 is TGTGCCAGCAGCTGGTCCGGGACTAGCGGGAGGACCAATACGCAGTATTTT.

J is TRBJ1-5 and V is TRBV6-5, with D possibly matching TRBD1 (5 bases). V lost 6 bases and J 2 bases, leaving 14 bases between the germline ends. From germline, CDR1 is MNHEY and CDR2 SVGAGI. The CDR3 contains 15 residues. The DNA for the CDR3 is TGTGCCAGCAGGGAGGGGTTATTGGGCAATCAGCCCCAGCATTTT. This translates into CASREGLLGNQPQHF.

V gene TRBV6-5 combines with J gene TRBJ2-7, with 10 positions matching TRBD1. Trimming removed 6 bases from V and 3 bases from J; junction bases left unmatched: 5. Germline assignment: CDR1 MNHEY and CDR2 SVGAGI. The length of the CDR3 is 14 residues. The CDR3 DNA is TGTGCCAGCAGGAAGGGACAGGGGTTCTACGAGCAGTACTTC. Encoded protein: CASRKGQGFYEQYF.